The 10 T cell receptor beta chains presented below share a single source sample, sequenced in a study of blood T cells in healthy people across ages. A second roughly 7 to 12 cycle PCR used barcoded and J-beta primers. TCRdb reprocessed the 5' RACE reads with MiXCR, giving one entry per CDR3 protein. The table records more than 800,000 distinct CDR3 sequences, 25% to 30% of them present only once. Sequenced: blood. The receptors come from a woman aged 80 or over in good health.

There are many counts of this clonotype. The chain is built from TRBV20-1 and TRBJ1-2; the D is unclear. V was clipped by 0 bases and J by 8 bases, with 13 bases between them. From germline, CDR1 is DFQATT and CDR2 SNEGSKA (reference sequence). The CDR3 is made up of 13 amino acids. The CDR3 nucleotides are TGCAGTGCTAGAGAGTATGAGTCTATGGGCTACACCTTC. Translation: CSAREYESMGYTF.

V is TRBV6-5 and J is TRBJ2-5, with 7 positions matching TRBD1. The DNA end is more similar to TRBJ2-7, so the J call may be wrong. Germline V gives CDR1 MNHEY, CDR2 SVGAGI. This CDR3 is built from 13 residues. For the CDR3, the DNA is TGTGCCAGCAGTCCCTACAGGGGCGCCGAGCAGTACTTC. The encoded protein is CASSPYRGAEQYF.

This clonotype was detected a few times. Just one base apart from a much larger clone, this may be a read error. V is TRBV7-2 and J is TRBJ2-1; D not resolved. Germline V lookup: CDR1 SGHTA, CDR2 FQGNSA. CDR3 size: 16 residues. The CDR3 sequence is CAGSSFRVQRDNEQFF. The CDR3 DNA reads as TGTGCCGGCAGCAGTTTTAGGGTACAAAGAGACAATGAGCAGTTCTTC.

The sample holds a few counts of this clonotype. A much bigger clone sits one base away, suggesting this may be a read error. The chain is built from TRBV20-1 and TRBJ2-1; D possibly corresponds to TRBD1 (6 bases). Near its end, the DNA agrees better with TRBJ2-7, so the J call may be wrong. This CDR3 region has 18 residues. CDR1 and CDR2 (germline): DFQATT, SNEGSKA (reference sequence). The CDR3 coding sequence is TGCAGTGCTAGAGGATCCCCCACAGGGTTCTCCTCCTACAATGAGCAGTACTTC. It specifies CSARGSPTGFSSYNEQYF.

This clonotype was seen only a few times. This may arise from a read error, as a much more abundant clone is one base away. The chain couples TRBV29-1 to TRBJ2-1, with D possibly being TRBD2 (6 bases). The CDR3 extends over 13 amino acids. Germline V gene data show CDR1 as SQVTM and CDR2 as ANQGSEA. The CDR3 sequence: CGWRGPSYNEQFF. CDR3 DNA sequence: TGCGGCTGGAGGGGCCCCTCCTACAATGAGCAGTTCTTC.

This clonotype was recorded a few times. This chain uses TRBV20-1 with TRBJ1-6; 7 nucleotides match TRBD1. The J segment lost 7 bases and the V segment lost 5 bases, leaving 5 bases of the junction unmatched. Germline lookup yields CDR1 DFQATT and CDR2 SNEGSKA (reference sequence). This CDR3 has 13 amino acids. The chain's CDR3 is CSASQGRNSPLHF. The CDR3 nucleotides are TGCAGTGCTTCACAGGGGAGGAATTCACCCCTCCACTTT.

J is TRBJ2-3 and V is TRBV6-2 or TRBV6-3; TRBD2 matches at 9 bases. CDR3 length: 17 amino acids. The junction had 9 bases not matched to a gene; V was cut back by 5 bases and J by 0 bases. Per the germline V gene, CDR1 is MNHEY and CDR2 is SVGEGT. The CDR3 reads CASSRLRAGGSTDTQYF. CDR3 nucleotides: TGTGCCAGCAGTCGCCTTAGAGCGGGGGGTAGCACAGATACGCAGTATTTT.

The chain couples TRBV25-1 to TRBJ1-6, with D maybe TRBD1 (5 bases). Germline values: CDR1 MGHDK, CDR2 SYGVNS. This CDR3 has 15 residues. V was pared by 4 bases and J by 8 bases, with 15 bases between. The CDR3, as DNA: TGTGCCAGCAGTGTTTATGGTCGCAGGGATTCACCCCTCCACTTT. Translation: CASSVYGRRDSPLHF.

V and J are TRBV12-3 or TRBV12-4 and TRBJ2-3; 13 positions match TRBD2. Losses at the gene ends were 5 bases for V and 4 bases for J; bases not matched to a gene: 9. The CDR3 is made up of 17 amino acids. The CDR3 region has the DNA TGTGCCAGCAGTGAAGGACTAGCGGGGGAGAGCGCAGATACGCAGTATTTT. Its translation is CASSEGLAGESADTQYF.

This clonotype was detected ten times or more. A much more abundant neighbour one base away suggests this may be a read error. The J gene is TRBJ2-7, the V gene TRBV6-4, with 10 nucleotides matching TRBD2. The CDR3 runs to 15 residues. Germline trimming cut 3 bases from V and 7 bases from J; bases unmatched to any gene: 9. Germline assignment: CDR1 MRHNA and CDR2 SNTAGT. The CDR3 protein is CASSELPSGGNEQYF. For the CDR3, the DNA is TGTGCCAGCAGTGAATTGCCTAGCGGGGGCAATGAGCAGTACTTC.